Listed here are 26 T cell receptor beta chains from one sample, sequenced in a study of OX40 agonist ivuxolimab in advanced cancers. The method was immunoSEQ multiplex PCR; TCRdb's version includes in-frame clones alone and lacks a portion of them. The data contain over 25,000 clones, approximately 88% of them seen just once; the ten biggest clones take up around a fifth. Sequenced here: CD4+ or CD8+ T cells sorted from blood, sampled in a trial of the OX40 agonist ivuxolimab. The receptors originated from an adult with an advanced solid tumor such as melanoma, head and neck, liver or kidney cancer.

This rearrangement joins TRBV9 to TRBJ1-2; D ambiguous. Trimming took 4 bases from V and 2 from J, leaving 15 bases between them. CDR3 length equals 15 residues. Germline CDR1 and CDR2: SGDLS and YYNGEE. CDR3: CASSTSGPENYGYTF. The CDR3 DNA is TGTGCCAGCAGCACCAGCGGGCCTGAAAACTATGGCTACACCTTC.

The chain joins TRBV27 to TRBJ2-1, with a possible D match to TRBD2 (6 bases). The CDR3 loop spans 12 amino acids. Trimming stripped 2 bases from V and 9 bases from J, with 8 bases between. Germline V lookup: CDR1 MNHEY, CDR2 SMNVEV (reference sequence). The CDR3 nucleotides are TGTGCCAGCAGTTTAGGAGGGCCTGAGCAGTTCTTC. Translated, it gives CASSLGGPEQFF.

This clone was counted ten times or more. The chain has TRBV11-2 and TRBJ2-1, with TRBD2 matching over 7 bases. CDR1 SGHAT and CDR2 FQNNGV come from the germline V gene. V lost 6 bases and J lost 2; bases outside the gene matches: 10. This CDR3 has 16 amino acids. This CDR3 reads CASRTFLAEAYNEQFF. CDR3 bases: TGTGCCAGCAGGACATTTCTAGCGGAGGCCTACAATGAGCAGTTCTTC.

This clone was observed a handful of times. The CDR3 here is CASSGTDISGEKLFF. For the CDR3, the DNA is TGCGCCAGCAGTGGCACGGACATCTCGGGTGAAAAACTGTTTTTT. The J gene is TRBJ1-4, the V gene TRBV10-1; weak D call: TRBD1 (5 bases). The CDR3 is made up of 15 amino acids. CDR1 WNHNN and CDR2 SYGVQD come from the germline V gene (reference sequence). V lost 4 bases, J lost 7 bases, and 16 bases lay in between.

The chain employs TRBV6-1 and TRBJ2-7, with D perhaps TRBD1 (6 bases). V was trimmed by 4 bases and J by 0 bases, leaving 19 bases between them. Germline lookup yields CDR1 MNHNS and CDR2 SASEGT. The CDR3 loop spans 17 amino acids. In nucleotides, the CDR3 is TGTGCCAGCAGTGCCCCACTACAGGGTAGAGACTCCTACGAGCAGTACTTC. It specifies CASSAPLQGRDSYEQYF.

CDR3 sequence: CASSASPDGSSYEQYF. The CDR3 DNA is TGTGCCAGCAGCGCGAGCCCTGACGGGAGCTCCTACGAGCAGTACTTC. The V gene is TRBV9, the J gene TRBJ2-7, with D possibly being TRBD2 (6 bases). The germline CDR1 and CDR2 sequences are SGDLS and YYNGEE. With 3 bases removed from V and 0 bases from J, the gap between germline ends came to 16 bases. The CDR3 extends over 16 amino acids.

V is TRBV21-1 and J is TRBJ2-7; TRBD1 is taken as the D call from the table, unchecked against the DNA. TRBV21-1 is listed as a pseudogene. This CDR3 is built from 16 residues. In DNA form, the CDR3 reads TGTGCCAGCAGCAAAGACCGAAGGACAGAGACTTACGAGCAGTACTTC. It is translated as CASSKDRRTETYEQYF.

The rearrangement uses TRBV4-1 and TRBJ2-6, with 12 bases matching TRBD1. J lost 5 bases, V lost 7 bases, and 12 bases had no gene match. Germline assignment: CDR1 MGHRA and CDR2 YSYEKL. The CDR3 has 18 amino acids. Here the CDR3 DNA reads TGCGCCAGCAACCCTACGGGACAGGGGGCTATGTGGGCCAACGTCCTGACTTTC. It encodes CASNPTGQGAMWANVLTF.

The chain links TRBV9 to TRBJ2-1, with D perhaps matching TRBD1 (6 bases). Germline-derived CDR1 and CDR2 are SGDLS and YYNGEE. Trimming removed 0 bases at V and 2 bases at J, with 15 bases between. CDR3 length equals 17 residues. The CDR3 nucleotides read TGTGCCAGCAGCGTAGGAAACAGGGCTACCCCCTACAATGAGCAGTTCTTC. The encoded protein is CASSVGNRATPYNEQFF.

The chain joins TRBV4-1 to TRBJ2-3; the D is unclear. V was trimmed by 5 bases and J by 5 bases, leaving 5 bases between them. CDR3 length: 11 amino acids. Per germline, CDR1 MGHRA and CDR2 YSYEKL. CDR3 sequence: CASSWGDTQYF. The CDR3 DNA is TGCGCCAGCAGCTGGGGAGATACGCAGTATTTT.

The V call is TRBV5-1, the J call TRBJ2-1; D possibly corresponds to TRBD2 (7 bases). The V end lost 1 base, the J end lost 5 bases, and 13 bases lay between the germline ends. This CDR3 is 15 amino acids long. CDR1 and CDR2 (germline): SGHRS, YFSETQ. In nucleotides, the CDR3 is TGCGCCAGCAGCTTGTTCGGCGGGGGCAACAATGAGCAGTTCTTC. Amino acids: CASSLFGGGNNEQFF.

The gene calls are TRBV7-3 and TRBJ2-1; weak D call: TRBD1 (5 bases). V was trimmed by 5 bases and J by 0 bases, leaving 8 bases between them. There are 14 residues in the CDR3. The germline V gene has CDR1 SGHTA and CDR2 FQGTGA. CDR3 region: CASSHQGSYNEQFF. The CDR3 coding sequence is TGTGCCAGCAGCCATCAGGGCTCCTACAATGAGCAGTTCTTC.

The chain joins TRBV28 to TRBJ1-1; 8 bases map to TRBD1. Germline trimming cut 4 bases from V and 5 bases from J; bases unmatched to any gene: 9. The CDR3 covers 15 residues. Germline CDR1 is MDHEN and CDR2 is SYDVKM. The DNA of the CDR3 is TGTGCCAGCAGTTCGCGAAAGACAGGGGTGACTGAAGCTTTCTTT. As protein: CASSSRKTGVTEAFF.

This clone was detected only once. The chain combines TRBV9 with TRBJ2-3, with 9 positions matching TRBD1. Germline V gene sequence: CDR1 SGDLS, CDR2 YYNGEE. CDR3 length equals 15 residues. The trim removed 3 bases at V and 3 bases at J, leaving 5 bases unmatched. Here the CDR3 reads CASSGGQGTTDTQYF. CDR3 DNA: TGTGCCAGCAGCGGGGGACAGGGAACAACAGATACGCAGTATTTT.

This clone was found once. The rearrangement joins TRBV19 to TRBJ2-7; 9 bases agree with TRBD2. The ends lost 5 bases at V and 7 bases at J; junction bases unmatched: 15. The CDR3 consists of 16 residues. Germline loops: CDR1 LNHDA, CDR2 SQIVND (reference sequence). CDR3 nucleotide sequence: TGTGCCAGTAGTGTCTTTAGCGGGAGCGGCCCGGAGGAGCAGTACTTC. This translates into CASSVFSGSGPEEQYF.

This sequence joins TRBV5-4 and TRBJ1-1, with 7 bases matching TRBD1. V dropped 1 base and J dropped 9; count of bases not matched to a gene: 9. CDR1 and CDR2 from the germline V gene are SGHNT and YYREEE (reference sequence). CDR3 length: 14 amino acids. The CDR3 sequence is CASSLFPSTGQAFF. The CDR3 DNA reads TGTGCCAGCAGCTTGTTCCCATCGACAGGGCAAGCTTTCTTT.

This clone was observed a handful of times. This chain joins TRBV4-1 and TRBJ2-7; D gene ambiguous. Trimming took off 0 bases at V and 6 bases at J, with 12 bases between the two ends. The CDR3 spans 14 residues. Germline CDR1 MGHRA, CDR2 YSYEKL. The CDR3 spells CASSQDNQYGEQYF. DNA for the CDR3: TGCGCCAGCAGCCAAGATAACCAATACGGCGAGCAGTACTTC.

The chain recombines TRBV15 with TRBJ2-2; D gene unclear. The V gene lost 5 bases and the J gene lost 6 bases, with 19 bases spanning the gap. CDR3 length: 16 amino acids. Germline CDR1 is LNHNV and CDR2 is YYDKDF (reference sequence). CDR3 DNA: TGTGCCACCAGCCCCAAGGAAATTCAGTTGGCCGGGGAGCTGTTTTTT. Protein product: CATSPKEIQLAGELFF.

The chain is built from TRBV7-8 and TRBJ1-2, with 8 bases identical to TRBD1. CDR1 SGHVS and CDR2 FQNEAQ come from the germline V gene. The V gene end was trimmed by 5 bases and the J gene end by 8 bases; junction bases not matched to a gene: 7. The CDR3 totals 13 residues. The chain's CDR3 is CASSETGGKGYTF. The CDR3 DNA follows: TGTGCCAGCAGCGAAACAGGGGGGAAAGGCTACACCTTC. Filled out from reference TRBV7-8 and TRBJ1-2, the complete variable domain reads GAGVSQSPRYKVAKRGQDVALRCDPISGHVSLFWYQQALGQGPEFLTYFQNEAQLDKSGLPSDRFFAERPEGSVSTLKIQRTQQEDSAVYLCASSETGGKGYTFGSGTRLTVV.

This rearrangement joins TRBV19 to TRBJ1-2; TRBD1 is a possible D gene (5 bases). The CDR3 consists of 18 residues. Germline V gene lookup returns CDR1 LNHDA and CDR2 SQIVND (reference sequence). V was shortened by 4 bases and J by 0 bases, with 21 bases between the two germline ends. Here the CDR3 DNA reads TGTGCCAGTAGTACCCCCGACAGCCTGGGTTGGGCTAACTATGGCTACACCTTC. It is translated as CASSTPDSLGWANYGYTF.

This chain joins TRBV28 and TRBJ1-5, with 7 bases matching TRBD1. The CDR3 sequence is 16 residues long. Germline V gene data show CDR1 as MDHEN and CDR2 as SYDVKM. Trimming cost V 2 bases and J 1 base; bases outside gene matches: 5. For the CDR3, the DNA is TGTGCCAGCAGTTTAAAACAGGGGAGCAGCAATCAGCCCCAGCATTTT. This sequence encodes CASSLKQGSSNQPQHF. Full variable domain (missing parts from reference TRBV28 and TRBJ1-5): DVKVTQSSRYLVKRTGEKVFLECVQDMDHENMFWYRQDPGLGLRLIYFSYDVKMKEKGDIPEGYSVSREKKERFSLILESASTNQTSMYLCASSLKQGSSNQPQHFGDGTRLSIL.

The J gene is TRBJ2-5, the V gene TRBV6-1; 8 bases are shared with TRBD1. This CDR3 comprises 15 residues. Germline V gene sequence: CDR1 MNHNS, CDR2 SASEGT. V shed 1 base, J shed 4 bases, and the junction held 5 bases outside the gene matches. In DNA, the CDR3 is TGTGCCAGCAGTGAAGGGACAGGGTGGTCAGAGACCCAGTACTTC. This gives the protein CASSEGTGWSETQYF.

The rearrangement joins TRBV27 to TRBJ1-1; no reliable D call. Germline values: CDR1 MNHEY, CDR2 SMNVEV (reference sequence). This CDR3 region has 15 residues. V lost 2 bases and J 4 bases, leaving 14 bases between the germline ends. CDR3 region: CASSLVQVKITEAFF. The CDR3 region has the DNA TGTGCCAGCAGTTTAGTCCAAGTCAAAATCACTGAAGCTTTCTTT.

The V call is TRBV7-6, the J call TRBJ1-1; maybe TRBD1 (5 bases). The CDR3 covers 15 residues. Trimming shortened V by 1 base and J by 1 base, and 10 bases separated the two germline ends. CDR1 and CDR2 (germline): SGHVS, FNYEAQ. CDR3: CASSLEPGTNTEAFF. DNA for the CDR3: TGTGCCAGCAGCTTAGAACCAGGGACGAACACTGAAGCTTTCTTT. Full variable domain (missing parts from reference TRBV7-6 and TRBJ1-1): GAGVSQSPRYKVTKRGQDVALRCDPISGHVSLYWYRQALGQGPEFLTYFNYEAQQDKSGLPNDRFSAERPEGSISTLTIQRTEQRDSAMYRCASSLEPGTNTEAFFGQGTRLTVV.

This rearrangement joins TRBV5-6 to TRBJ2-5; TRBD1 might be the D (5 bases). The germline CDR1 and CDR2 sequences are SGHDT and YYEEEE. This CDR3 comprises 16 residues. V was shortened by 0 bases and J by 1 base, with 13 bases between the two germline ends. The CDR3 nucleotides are TGTGCCAGCAGCTTGGCCCCAGGGCACCTCCAAGAGACCCAGTACTTC. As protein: CASSLAPGHLQETQYF.

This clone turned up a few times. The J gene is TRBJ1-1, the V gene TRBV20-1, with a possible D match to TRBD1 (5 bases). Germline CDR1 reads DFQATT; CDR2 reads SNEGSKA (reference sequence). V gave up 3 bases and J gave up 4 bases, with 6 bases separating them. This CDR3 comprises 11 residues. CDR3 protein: CSASGGTEAFF. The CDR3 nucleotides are TGCAGTGCTAGTGGGGGCACTGAAGCTTTCTTT.